Below, 14 T cell receptor beta chains from the same sample are listed, as sequenced in a study of cytomegalovirus exposure and HLA in healthy donors (dated 2017 in TCRdb). The protocol used for the library was the immunoSEQ multiplex PCR assay. A mixture of 60 forward primers for TCR Vbeta segments and 13 reverse primers for TCR Jbeta segments was used in the multiplex PCR. The table comes from immuneACCESS by way of TCRdb, which keeps in-frame sequences with V and J called. Part of the clones is missing from these tables; in studies checked, under half for an unresolved V gene and the rest for unknown reasons. The sample contains under 200,000 clones, roughly 84% of them found a single time. The ten largest account for around 3% of the sample. Sequencing input: PBMCs. The receptors come from a woman between 45 and 60 years old in good health and CMV-seropositive.

This clone was recorded only once. This chain links TRBV6-1 with TRBJ1-2; D is unresolved. The CDR3 consists of 15 residues. The germline V and J ends were trimmed by 1 base and 3 bases, with 12 bases remaining between them. Germline CDR1 and CDR2: MNHNS and SASEGT. Here the CDR3 reads CASSEGLHSDYGYTF. Here the CDR3 DNA reads TGTGCCAGCAGTGAAGGTTTGCACAGTGACTATGGCTACACCTTC.

The chain links TRBV28 to TRBJ1-2, with D possibly TRBD1 on 5 matching bases. The CDR3 consists of 15 residues. CDR1 MDHEN and CDR2 SYDVKM come from the germline V gene. Trimming cost V 10 bases and J 5 bases, with 23 bases left between them. In nucleotides, the CDR3 is TGTGCCACCTCAGAGGTCAAAGGGGCCCGTTATGGCTACACCTTC. Protein: CATSEVKGARYGYTF.

This chain links TRBV6-5 with TRBJ1-2; D is possibly TRBD1 (6 bases). Germline V lookup: CDR1 MNHEY, CDR2 SVGAGI. V was clipped by 2 bases and J by 6 bases, with 13 bases between them. The CDR3 totals 14 residues. In DNA, the CDR3 is TGTGCCAGCAGTTACAAGGGGCAGGGGAATGGCTACACCTTC. Its translation: CASSYKGQGNGYTF.

The chain uses TRBV12-5 and TRBJ1-2; TRBD1 is a possible D gene (5 bases). Germline-derived CDR1 and CDR2 are LGHNT and FRNRAP. V lost 7 bases and J 8 bases, leaving 20 bases between the germline ends. The CDR3 runs 14 residues. This chain's CDR3 is CASVRDLRGGGYTF. The DNA for the CDR3 is TGTGCTAGTGTCCGAGACCTTAGGGGTGGAGGCTACACCTTC.

CDR3 nucleotide sequence: TGCGCCAGCAGCCGCGGGACTTTACAAGAGACCCAGTACTTC. It is translated as CASSRGTLQETQYF. The genes are TRBV5-1 and TRBJ2-5; D might be TRBD2 (6 bases). V lost 4 bases to trimming and J lost 2 bases, with 12 bases between them. The CDR3 covers 14 residues. Germline-derived CDR1 and CDR2 are SGHRS and YFSETQ.

Only a few counts were recorded for this clone. The chain joins TRBV6-7 to TRBJ1-1; D uncertain. TRBV6-7 qualifies as an ORF whose function is uncertain. The germline V and J ends were trimmed by 4 bases and 4 bases, with 13 bases remaining between them. This CDR3 has 14 residues. The CDR3 is CASSLPGSGTEAFF. The CDR3 nucleotides read TGTGCCAGCAGTTTACCGGGGAGCGGCACTGAAGCTTTCTTT.

The rearrangement joins TRBV7-2 to TRBJ1-5; 9 nucleotides align to TRBD1. CDR3 length: 15 amino acids. V gave up 4 bases and J gave up 6 bases; unmatched junction bases: 7. Germline CDR1 SGHTA, CDR2 FQGNSA. The CDR3 region has the DNA TGTGCCAGCAGCTGGGGACAGGGAGGGGGTCAGCCCCAGCATTTT. It yields the protein CASSWGQGGGQPQHF. The full variable domain, with the rest looked up from reference TRBV7-2 and TRBJ1-5, is GAGVSQSPSNKVTEKGKDVELRCDPISGHTALYWYRQSLGQGLEFLIYFQGNSAPDKSGLPSDRFSAERTGGSVSTLTIQRTQQEDSAVYLCASSWGQGGGQPQHFGDGTRLSIL.

This chain joins TRBV19 and TRBJ2-1, with 7 positions matching TRBD2. The V segment lost 5 bases and the J segment 2 bases; nucleotides outside the gene matches: 3. In germline, CDR1 is LNHDA, CDR2 SQIVND (reference sequence). The CDR3 covers 14 residues. This chain's CDR3 is CASSVGLAYNEQFF. CDR3 coding DNA: TGTGCCAGTAGTGTAGGACTAGCCTACAATGAGCAGTTCTTC.

The V and J genes are TRBV5-4 and TRBJ1-5; D might be TRBD1 (5 bases). The CDR3 covers 15 residues. Germline CDR1 is SGHNT and CDR2 is YYREEE (reference sequence). The V end lost 2 bases, the J end lost 5 bases, and 14 bases lay between the germline ends. Here the CDR3 DNA reads TGTGCCAGCAGCTTAGACCCGGGACTTCATCAGCCCCAGCATTTT. Translating gives CASSLDPGLHQPQHF.

This clone has just a few counts. The chain couples TRBV4-2 to TRBJ2-3, with TRBD2 identical over 9 bases. With 1 base clipped from V and 4 bases from J, the junction kept 6 bases outside the gene matches. The CDR3 totals 16 residues. CDR1 is LGHNA, CDR2 YNFKEQ, per germline. CDR3 in amino acids: CASSQVGGTSSDTQYF. In DNA, the CDR3 is TGTGCCAGCAGCCAAGTTGGAGGGACTAGCTCAGATACGCAGTATTTT.

The rearrangement uses TRBV7-9 and TRBJ2-3; D is unresolved. The ends were cut back, 6 bases at V and 3 bases at J, with 16 bases in the middle. CDR3 size: 15 residues. Per germline, CDR1 SEHNR and CDR2 FQNEAQ (reference sequence). The CDR3 is CASRSSIRATDTQYF. The CDR3 DNA sequence: TGTGCCAGCAGATCCTCCATACGAGCTACAGATACGCAGTATTTT.

The V and J genes are TRBV28 and TRBJ2-7; 8 bases match TRBD1. V gave up 5 bases and J gave up 5 bases; unmatched junction bases: 14. Germline CDR1 reads MDHEN; CDR2 reads SYDVKM. The CDR3 has 16 amino acids. For the CDR3, the DNA is TGTGCCAGCAGTCCCTCTAGAGGGCAGGGGGCCCACGAGCAGTACTTC. It specifies CASSPSRGQGAHEQYF. The variable domain in full, with the rest retrieved from reference TRBV28 and TRBJ2-7, is DVKVTQSSRYLVKRTGEKVFLECVQDMDHENMFWYRQDPGLGLRLIYFSYDVKMKEKGDIPEGYSVSREKKERFSLILESASTNQTSMYLCASSPSRGQGAHEQYFGPGTRLTVT.

This chain connects TRBV7-6 to TRBJ2-7; D possibly corresponds to TRBD2 (7 bases). V was cut by 1 base and J by 0 bases, with 10 bases left in between. The CDR3 is 15 residues long. Germline V gene lookup returns CDR1 SGHVS and CDR2 FNYEAQ. The CDR3 DNA follows: TGTGCCAGCAGCTTAGTCGGGGGGCTCTCCTACGAGCAGTACTTC. This gives the protein CASSLVGGLSYEQYF.

CDR3 sequence: CASSKGKDSYEQYF. The CDR3 coding sequence is TGTGCCAGCAGCAAAGGGAAAGACAGCTACGAGCAGTACTTC. The genes are TRBV21-1 and TRBJ2-7; whether TRBD1, the table's D call, matches the DNA was not checked. TRBV21-1 is annotated as a pseudogene. CDR3 length: 14 residues.